The 14 T cell receptor beta chains below all came from one sample that was sequenced in a study of T cells in Graves' hyperthyroidism and ophthalmopathy. Amplification of TCR beta CDR3 regions used RNA as the template. First-round RT-PCR targeting the TCR CDR3 was performed with the HTBI primer set. TCRdb analysed the multiplex PCR reads with MiXCR anew, one entry per CDR3 protein. In the table there are 600,000 to 800,000 distinct CDR3 sequences, about a third of which are singletons. The sample comprised blood. The receptors were sampled from a woman aged 40 to 50 with Graves' hyperthyroidism.

Remarks on this clonotype: This may stem from a read error, because a much larger clone lies one nucleotide away. The rearrangement links TRBV29-1 to TRBJ1-2; TRBD1 might be the D (5 bases). The CDR3 is 17 amino acids. Looked up from germline, CDR1 is SQVTM and CDR2 is ANQGSEA. Trimming cost V 5 bases and J 0 bases, with 22 bases left between them. The CDR3 here is CSVLGRTAGLSNYGYTF. The DNA of the CDR3 is TGCAGCGTTTTAGGGAGGACGGCAGGGCTCTCTAACTATGGCTACACCTTC. The variable domain in full, with the rest retrieved from reference TRBV29-1 and TRBJ1-2, is SAVISQKPSRDICQRGTSLTIQCQVDSQVTMMFWYRQQPGQSLTLIATANQGSEATYESGFVIDKFPISRPNLTFSTLTVSNMSPEDSSIYLCSVLGRTAGLSNYGYTFGSGTRLTVV.

This clonotype turned up a few times. The chain employs TRBV6-6 and TRBJ1-1; D uncertain. The CDR3 runs 17 residues. Germline V CDR1 and CDR2: MNHNY, SVGAGI (reference sequence). Trimming pared 2 bases from V and 6 bases from J, leaving 22 bases between. The CDR3 is CASSYATGPERYSEAFF. CDR3 DNA sequence: TGTGCCAGCAGTTACGCGACCGGACCCGAACGCTATTCTGAAGCTTTCTTT.

A word on this clonotype: Since a much larger clone is just one base distant, this may be a read error. The chain is built from TRBV6-5 and TRBJ1-3; unclear D gene. Germline-derived CDR1 and CDR2 are MNHEY and SVGAGI. This CDR3 has 14 residues. The CDR3 here is CAGSYWTGGNTIYF. CDR3 in DNA: TGTGCCGGCAGTTACTGGACGGGGGGAAACACCATATATTTT.

This clonotype was observed a few times. The CDR3 does not end in the conserved phenylalanine or tryptophan, so this is likely a read error. The limits of the CDR3 on the DNA are not certain, so only TCRdb's listed CDR3 is given. This rearrangement joins TRBV7-9 to TRBJ2-5; the table calls TRBD2, which could not be checked here. A total of 9 residues make up the CDR3, ends included. From germline, CDR1 is SEHNR and CDR2 FQNEAQ (reference sequence). The CDR3: CASSLVGLA.

This clonotype was seen repeatedly, ten times or more. This chain uses TRBV5-8 with TRBJ1-5, with D hard to call. Germline values: CDR1 SGHTS, CDR2 YDEGEE. This CDR3 has 16 residues. The V gene lost 4 bases and the J gene lost 7 bases, with 21 bases spanning the gap. The CDR3 DNA sequence: TGTGCCAGCAGCATGGGGTCGGCTCGGGCCACGCAGCCCCAGCATTTT. Translated: CASSMGSARATQPQHF.

As concerns this clonotype: This may be a read error, as it is one base from a much larger clone. The rearrangement uses TRBV9 and TRBJ2-2; a weak D match, TRBD2 (5 bases). The CDR3 loop spans 14 amino acids. From germline, CDR1 is SGDLS and CDR2 YYNGEE. The CDR3 sequence: CASSSGSTTGELVF. DNA for the CDR3: TGTGCCAGCAGCTCCGGGTCTACCACCGGGGAGCTGGTTTTT. Using reference TRBV9 and TRBJ2-2 for the parts outside the CDR3, the full variable domain is DSGVTQTPKHLITATGQRVTLRCSPRSGDLSVYWYQQSLDQGLQFLIQYYNGEERAKGNILERFSAQQFPDLHSELNLSSLELGDSALYFCASSSGSTTGELVFGEGSRLTVL.

This clonotype was detected ten times or more. V gene TRBV20-1 combines with J gene TRBJ1-2; unclear D gene. Germline-derived CDR1 and CDR2 are DFQATT and SNEGSKA (reference sequence). The CDR3 length is 12 residues. Written as DNA, the CDR3 is TGCAGCCCCGGCCGGGAAATCTATGGCTACACCTTC. Its protein product is CSPGREIYGYTF.

This clonotype was seen many times. The J gene is TRBJ2-6, the V gene TRBV7-6; TRBD1 agrees at 8 bases. Germline V gene sequence: CDR1 SGHVS, CDR2 FNYEAQ. Losses at the gene ends were 6 bases for V and 0 bases for J; bases not matched to a gene: 7. CDR3 length: 17 residues. CDR3 in DNA: TGTGCCAGCAGTACCGGGACAGGTAGCTCTGGGGCCAACGTCCTGACTTTC. Residues: CASSTGTGSSGANVLTF.

This chain links TRBV20-1 with TRBJ1-6; D is unclear. The germline gives CDR1 DFQATT, CDR2 SNEGSKA (reference sequence). The V end lost 8 bases, the J end lost 9 bases, and 11 bases lay between the germline ends. The CDR3 spans 11 residues. The CDR3 DNA sequence: TGCAGTTACGATCCAGGTTCACCCCTCCACTTT. Translated, it gives CSYDPGSPLHF.

V gene TRBV11-2 combines with J gene TRBJ2-7, with 7 bases matching TRBD2. The trim removed 4 bases at V and 2 bases at J, leaving 2 bases unmatched. The V gene's germline CDR1 is SGHAT and CDR2 FQNNGV. The CDR3 loop spans 13 amino acids. This CDR3 reads CASSWGGAYEQYF. The CDR3 region has the DNA TGTGCCAGCAGCTGGGGGGGGGCCTACGAGCAGTACTTC.

This clonotype was seen at least ten times. The rearrangement links TRBV25-1 to TRBJ2-6; possible D gene TRBD1, 5 bases. The CDR3 is 16 residues long. Trimming took off 4 bases at V and 0 bases at J, with 10 bases between the two ends. From germline, CDR1 is MGHDK and CDR2 SYGVNS. CDR3 sequence: CASSGGQLSGANVLTF. The DNA of the CDR3 is TGTGCCAGCAGTGGAGGACAACTCTCTGGGGCCAACGTCCTGACTTTC.

V and J are TRBV7-2 and TRBJ1-2; the D is unclear. CDR1 and CDR2 from the germline V gene are SGHTA and FQGNSA. Between the trimmed V and J ends, which lost 11 bases and 8 bases, there was a span of 21 bases. There are 13 residues in the CDR3. CDR3 sequence: CARETMEVGGYTF. DNA of the CDR3: TGTGCCCGCGAAACAATGGAGGTTGGAGGCTACACCTTC.

This sequence joins TRBV7-9 and TRBJ2-7, with a weak D call TRBD2 (6 bases). Trimming took off 9 bases at V and 2 bases at J, with 14 bases between the two ends. The CDR3 has 13 residues. CDR1 is SEHNR and CDR2 is FQNEAQ in the germline V gene (reference sequence). The CDR3 DNA reads as TGTGCCAGTGGGGGGTTCGGACCCTACGAGCAGTACTTC. Protein: CASGGFGPYEQYF.

The chain is built from TRBV7-9 and TRBJ2-7; 10 nucleotides agree with TRBD2. The CDR3 contains 15 residues. Germline CDR1 is SEHNR and CDR2 is FQNEAQ (reference sequence). With 5 bases clipped from V and 7 bases from J, the junction kept 11 bases outside the gene matches. CDR3 bases: TGTGCCAGCAGCATAATAGCGGGAGGAAGTCATGAGCAGTACTTC. Translating it yields CASSIIAGGSHEQYF.